These 15 T cell receptor beta chains originate from one sample sequenced in a study of T cell responses to AZD1222 COVID-19 vaccine. Assay: immunoSEQ multiplex PCR; the TCRdb copy retains only in-frame clones and omits some. The sample lists approximately 150,000 clones, 85% to 90% seen once, with 1.5% to 2% in the top ten. The specimen was peripheral blood, collected on day 0 of AZD1222 vaccination. The source of these receptors is an adult in good health.

The V gene is TRBV19, the J gene TRBJ1-2, with 7 positions matching TRBD1. Germline loops: CDR1 LNHDA, CDR2 SQIVND (reference sequence). V was clipped by 4 bases and J by 4 bases; unmatched bases: 15. CDR3 size: 17 residues. CDR3 nucleotide sequence: TGTGCCAGTAGTACTACAGGGGCCACCTTCCGACCCTATGGCTACACCTTC. Translation: CASSTTGATFRPYGYTF.

This chain links TRBV5-4 with TRBJ1-2; D is possibly TRBD1 (5 bases). Germline-derived CDR1 and CDR2 are SGHNT and YYREEE (reference sequence). The CDR3 is 15 residues long. Trimming took 4 bases from V and 10 from J, leaving 23 bases between them. This CDR3 is CASSGGKGRFEVYTF. Here the CDR3 DNA reads TGTGCCAGCAGCGGTGGGAAGGGACGATTCGAAGTCTACACCTTC.

V and J are TRBV3-1 (or the pseudogene TRBV3-2) and TRBJ2-1; D unclear. This CDR3 spans 14 amino acids. Trimming removed 0 bases at V and 10 bases at J, with 13 bases between. Germline-derived CDR1 and CDR2 are LGHDT and YNNKEL (reference sequence). This CDR3 is CASSQESRLREQFF. CDR3 nucleotide sequence: TGTGCCAGCAGCCAAGAATCGAGGCTGCGGGAGCAGTTCTTC.

Only one count was recorded for this clone. The rearrangement links TRBV2 to TRBJ1-4, with 7 bases fitting TRBD1. Trimming took 2 bases from V and 0 from J; bases not matched to a gene: 9. This CDR3 spans 18 amino acids. CDR1 is SNHLY, CDR2 FYNNEI, per germline. CDR3 nucleotides: TGTGCCAGCAGTGAATCAGGAGGGGGCTTGGCAACTAATGAAAAACTGTTTTTT. Translated, it gives CASSESGGGLATNEKLFF.

This chain uses TRBV19 with TRBJ1-6, with D unresolved. Trimming removed 5 bases from V and 2 bases from J, with 13 bases in between. The CDR3 totals 16 residues. Germline V gene sequence: CDR1 LNHDA, CDR2 SQIVND (reference sequence). The CDR3 nucleotides are TGTGCCAGTAGTCCAGAGGTTACAGCCTATAATTCACCCCTCCACTTT. Protein product: CASSPEVTAYNSPLHF.

The CDR3 nucleotides are TGTGCCAGCAGCCATAGGACCGCCACCTACAATGAGCAGTTCTTC. It yields the protein CASSHRTATYNEQFF. This sequence joins TRBV11-1 and TRBJ2-1, with unresolved D. Trimming removed 5 bases from V and 2 bases from J, with 13 bases in between. CDR3 length equals 15 residues. CDR1 and CDR2 (germline): SGHAT, FQDESV (reference sequence).

The V and J genes are TRBV20-1 and TRBJ1-4; the D is unclear. The germline gives CDR1 DFQATT, CDR2 SNEGSKA (reference sequence). V was clipped by 3 bases and J by 0 bases, with 8 bases between them. The CDR3 sequence is 14 residues long. In DNA, the CDR3 is TGCAGTGCTAGTCAGGATGCAACTAATGAAAAACTGTTTTTT. Encoded protein: CSASQDATNEKLFF.

The genes are TRBV5-1 and TRBJ2-5; D gene ambiguous. Germline CDR1 reads SGHRS; CDR2 reads YFSETQ. This CDR3 has 14 amino acids. V gave up 2 bases and J gave up 2 bases, with 10 bases separating them. The DNA of the CDR3 is TGCGCCAGCAGCTTAATGGGAAATCAAGAGACCCAGTACTTC. Encoded protein: CASSLMGNQETQYF.

J is TRBJ1-2 and V is TRBV10-3; D unresolved. The CDR3 sequence is 14 residues long. V was cut by 5 bases and J by 4 bases, with 14 bases left in between. CDR1 and CDR2 (germline): ENHRY, SYGVKD. The DNA for the CDR3 is TGTGCCATCAGTACCGCTCAGAGGACCTATGGCTACACCTTC. Its translation is CAISTAQRTYGYTF.

V gene TRBV18 combines with J gene TRBJ2-7; D remains ambiguous. The germline V gene has CDR1 KGHSH and CDR2 LQKENI. The germline V and J ends were trimmed by 3 bases and 0 bases, with 12 bases remaining between them. CDR3 length: 15 amino acids. This CDR3 is CASSPTPMSSYEQYV. The CDR3 DNA reads as TGTGCCAGCTCACCGACCCCAATGAGCTCCTACGAGCAGTACGTC.

V gene TRBV24-1 combines with J gene TRBJ2-3; TRBD1 is a possible D gene (6 bases). This CDR3 is built from 14 residues. Trimming pared 4 bases from V and 5 bases from J, leaving 12 bases between. Germline assignment: CDR1 KGHDR and CDR2 SFDVKD. The CDR3 sequence: CATSDTDRLDTQYF. CDR3 nucleotide sequence: TGTGCCACCAGTGACACTGACAGGCTAGATACGCAGTATTTT.

This rearrangement joins TRBV28 to TRBJ1-3, with 10 bases fitting TRBD1. With 6 bases clipped from V and 4 bases from J, the junction kept 15 bases outside the gene matches. Germline loops: CDR1 MDHEN, CDR2 SYDVKM. The CDR3 has 18 amino acids. Here the CDR3 reads CASSPIPSGTGAGNTIYF. In DNA, the CDR3 is TGTGCCAGCAGCCCGATACCTTCCGGGACAGGGGCCGGAAACACCATATATTTT.

The chain employs TRBV5-4 and TRBJ1-5; D gene ambiguous. V was shortened by 4 bases and J by 3 bases, with 8 bases between the two germline ends. The CDR3 spans 13 residues. Germline-derived CDR1 and CDR2 are SGHNT and YYREEE (reference sequence). CDR3 DNA: TGTGCCAGCAGCCTGTCGATCAATCAGCCCCAGCATTTT. Encoded protein: CASSLSINQPQHF. Full variable domain (outside the CDR3, taken from reference TRBV5-4 and TRBJ1-5): ETGVTQSPTHLIKTRGQQVTLRCSSQSGHNTVSWYQQALGQGPQFIFQYYREEENGRGNFPPRFSGLQFPNYSSELNVNALELDDSALYLCASSLSINQPQHFGDGTRLSIL.

The chain is built from TRBV11-3 and TRBJ2-7, with 10 bases fitting TRBD2. This CDR3 is 15 amino acids long. The V segment lost 5 bases and the J segment 6 bases; nucleotides outside the gene matches: 10. Looked up from germline, CDR1 is SGHNT and CDR2 is YENEEA. The CDR3 coding sequence is TGTGCCAGCAGCCCCGCGCCCGCTAGCGGGAGCGAGCAGTACTTC. It is translated as CASSPAPASGSEQYF.

The chain has TRBV19 and TRBJ1-2, with 7 bases aligning to TRBD1. V lost 4 bases and J lost 7; bases outside the gene matches: 3. The germline V gene encodes CDR1 LNHDA and CDR2 SQIVND (reference sequence). The CDR3 runs 12 residues. The CDR3 sequence: CASSNRGGGYTF. DNA for the CDR3: TGTGCCAGTAGTAACAGGGGCGGTGGCTACACCTTC.